Shown below are 2 T cell receptor beta chains from a single sample sequenced in a study of OX40 agonist ivuxolimab in advanced cancers. TCRdb's copy holds only in-frame clones and misses some; the assay was immunoSEQ multiplex PCR. The table records over 55,000 clones, about 83% of them present only once. Sequencing used CD4+ or CD8+ T cells sorted from blood, obtained in a trial of the OX40 agonist ivuxolimab. These receptors all stem from an adult with an advanced solid tumor such as melanoma, head and neck, liver or kidney cancer.

The gene calls are TRBV11-2 and TRBJ2-3; TRBD2 is a possible D gene (5 bases). The CDR3 has 15 residues. Looked up from germline, CDR1 is SGHAT and CDR2 is FQNNGV. The germline V and J ends were trimmed by 5 bases and 2 bases, with 14 bases remaining between them. The chain's CDR3 is CASSPVRRATDTQYF. For the CDR3, the DNA is TGTGCCAGCAGCCCGGTCCGGCGGGCCACAGATACGCAGTATTTT.

The rearrangement links TRBV15 to TRBJ2-6; 7 bases agree with TRBD1. This CDR3 is built from 18 residues. V lost 7 bases, J lost 0 bases, and 12 bases stayed unmatched. Germline values: CDR1 LNHNV, CDR2 YYDKDF (reference sequence). CDR3 bases: TGTGCCACCACCTTTAACGGGGACAGTAGCTCTGGGGCCAACGTCCTGACTTTC. It encodes CATTFNGDSSSGANVLTF.